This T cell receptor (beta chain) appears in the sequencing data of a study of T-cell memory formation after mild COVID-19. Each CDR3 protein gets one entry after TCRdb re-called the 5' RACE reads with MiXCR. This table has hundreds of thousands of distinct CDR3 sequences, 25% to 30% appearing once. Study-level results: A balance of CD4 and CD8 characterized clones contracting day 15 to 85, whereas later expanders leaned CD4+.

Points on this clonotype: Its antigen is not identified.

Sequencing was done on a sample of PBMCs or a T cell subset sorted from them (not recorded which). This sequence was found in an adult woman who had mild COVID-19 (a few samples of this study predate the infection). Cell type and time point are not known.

As DNA, the CDR3 is TGTGCCAGCAGCCACTCCGGGACTAGCCGCGAGCAGTTCTTC. Its protein is CASSHSGTSREQFF. The rearrangement uses TRBV3-1 and TRBJ2-1, with 9 bases that match TRBD2. V dropped 3 bases and J dropped 10; count of bases not matched to a gene: 7. Per germline, CDR1 LGHDT and CDR2 YNNKEL (reference sequence). The CDR3 sequence is 14 residues long.